This TCR beta chain came from a study of T cells in lung cancer brain metastases. The V and J ends lost 4 bases and 6 bases respectively, with 10 bases between them. The germline gives CDR1 MDHEN, CDR2 SYDVKM. This CDR3 spans 13 amino acids. Only in-frame clones appear in the TCRdb table, and some are missing; sequencing was by immunoSEQ multiplex PCR. The table has roughly 5,000 clones, about 83% seen once. The sample comprised tumor tissue from a brain metastasis. This clonotype originated in a woman aged 50 to 60 with non-small cell lung cancer that had spread to the brain. The V gene is TRBV28, the J gene TRBJ1-5; D gene unclear. The CDR3 here is CASSSPRGQPQHF. CDR3 DNA: TGTGCCAGCAGTTCTCCACGGGGTCAGCCCCAGCATTTT.